What follows are 16 T cell receptor beta chains derived from one specimen sequenced in a study of CD8+ T cells in alopecia areata. Extracted from the samples, RNA was reverse transcribed into cDNA to serve as the sequencing template. Repertoires were generated with immunoSEQ multiplex PCR, while TCRdb's copy carries only in-frame clones and drops some. The sample has about 12,000 clones, approximately 60% seen once; the top ten hold approximately 12%. Sampling of alopecia areata patients yielded lesional scalp punch biopsies as well as peripheral blood. Input material: skin. The receptors come from a human donor with alopecia areata.

This clone was recorded a few times. The chain has TRBV7-2 and TRBJ2-1; D is unclear. The CDR3 totals 12 residues. Germline V gene sequence: CDR1 SGHTA, CDR2 FQGNSA. V lost 4 bases to trimming and J lost 10 bases, with 11 bases between them. The CDR3, as DNA: TGTGCCAGCAGCTCCCTGACTTGGGAGCAGTTCTTC. Translation gives CASSSLTWEQFF.

V gene TRBV27 combines with J gene TRBJ1-5; the match to TRBD1 covers 9 bases. V was pared by 6 bases and J by 2 bases, with 2 bases of the junction left unmatched. The CDR3 sequence is 14 residues long. The germline V gene has CDR1 MNHEY and CDR2 SMNVEV (reference sequence). The CDR3, as DNA: TGTGCCAGCAGGAGGACAGGGGGCAATCAGCCCCAGCATTTT. This sequence encodes CASRRTGGNQPQHF.

This clone is a singleton in its sample. The chain has TRBV10-2 and TRBJ2-5; 12 bases match TRBD1. CDR1 and CDR2 (germline): WSHSY, SAAADI. After removal of 6 bases from V and 5 bases from J, the junction contained 7 bases not matched to a gene. This CDR3 is built from 15 residues. CDR3 nucleotide sequence: TGCGCCAGCAGCCCCCGGGACAGGGGGCTTGAGACCCAGTACTTC. Translated, it gives CASSPRDRGLETQYF.

This rearrangement joins TRBV7-2 to TRBJ2-7, with D perhaps TRBD2 (6 bases). CDR1 is SGHTA and CDR2 is FQGNSA in the germline V gene. The CDR3 covers 15 residues. Trimming took 2 bases from V and 3 from J, leaving 14 bases between them. The CDR3 loop reads CASSLRRGLGYEQYF. The CDR3 coding sequence is TGTGCCAGCAGCTTAAGGAGGGGCCTGGGCTACGAGCAGTACTTC.

The chain has TRBV30 and TRBJ1-3; no firm D call. Per germline, CDR1 GTSNPN and CDR2 SVGIG (reference sequence). The CDR3 covers 15 residues. Trimming took 3 bases from V and 0 from J, leaving 12 bases between them. CDR3 sequence: CAWRRLGYSGNTIYF. The CDR3 DNA reads TGTGCCTGGAGGAGATTGGGGTACTCTGGAAACACCATATATTTT.

The V and J genes are TRBV19 and TRBJ1-1, with 7 positions matching TRBD1. The CDR3 has 13 residues. Germline assignment: CDR1 LNHDA and CDR2 SQIVND (reference sequence). J gave up 5 bases and V 4 bases, and 4 bases lay outside the gene matches. CDR3 amino acids: CASSNTGETEAFF. The DNA for the CDR3 is TGTGCCAGTAGTAATACAGGGGAGACTGAAGCTTTCTTT.

About this clone itself: Other DNA sequences in the sample encode the same CDR3. The CDR3 DNA follows: TGCAGCGTTGGGGATGGGGCCTACGAGCAGTACTTC. Protein sequence: CSVGDGAYEQYF. The chain uses TRBV29-1 and TRBJ2-7; D remains unclear. The CDR3 loop spans 12 amino acids. CDR1 is SQVTM, CDR2 ANQGSEA, per germline. The ends were cut back, 4 bases at V and 2 bases at J, with 9 bases in the middle.

The CDR3 nucleotides read TGTGCCAGCAGCAGTAAGCAGGGGGACGAGCAGTACTTC. Its translation is CASSSKQGDEQYF. The V gene is TRBV11-3, the J gene TRBJ2-7, with TRBD1 identical over 7 bases. The J segment lost 5 bases and the V segment lost 5 bases, leaving 6 bases of the junction unmatched. CDR3 size: 13 residues. The V gene's germline CDR1 is SGHNT and CDR2 YENEEA.

The chain links TRBV9 to TRBJ2-5, with D possibly TRBD1 on 6 matching bases. CDR3 size: 14 residues. In germline, CDR1 is SGDLS, CDR2 YYNGEE. The V end lost 5 bases, the J end lost 5 bases, and 16 bases lay between the germline ends. The CDR3 DNA reads as TGTGCCAGCAGTCCCAGGGGCGGTGGGGAGACCCAGTACTTC. This sequence encodes CASSPRGGGETQYF.

This clone was recorded once. The chain links TRBV5-1 to TRBJ2-5; possible D gene TRBD2, 7 bases. Per germline, CDR1 SGHRS and CDR2 YFSETQ. This CDR3 comprises 15 residues. Deletions cut 0 bases from V and 1 base from J, with 10 bases between. The CDR3 loop reads CASSLGAGAQETQYF. In DNA, the CDR3 is TGCGCCAGCAGCTTGGGGGCGGGGGCCCAAGAGACCCAGTACTTC. Based on the CDR3 plus reference TRBV5-1 and TRBJ2-5, the full variable domain is KAGVTQTPRYLIKTRGQQVTLSCSPISGHRSVSWYQQTPGQGLQFLFEYFSETQRNKGNFPGRFSGRQFSNSRSEMNVSTLELGDSALYLCASSLGAGAQETQYFGPGTRLLVL.

The rearrangement links TRBV5-4 to TRBJ2-5; D is undetermined. There are 11 residues in the CDR3. V was cut by 7 bases and J by 4 bases, with 8 bases left in between. CDR1 and CDR2 (germline): SGHNT, YYREEE (reference sequence). The CDR3 spells CASGDRETQYF. As DNA, the CDR3 is TGTGCCAGCGGGGATAGAGAGACCCAGTACTTC.

The chain links TRBV27 to TRBJ1-4; 8 bases match TRBD1. CDR1 and CDR2 from the germline V gene are MNHEY and SMNVEV (reference sequence). CDR3 size: 14 residues. The junction had 3 bases not matched to a gene; V was cut back by 2 bases and J by 7 bases. CDR3 protein: CASSLDRGGEKLFF. The CDR3 nucleotides are TGTGCCAGCAGTTTAGACAGGGGTGGTGAAAAACTGTTTTTT.

The chain recombines TRBV5-1 with TRBJ2-6; no clear D. V shed 2 bases and J shed 6 bases, with 9 bases lying between them. Germline CDR1 SGHRS, CDR2 YFSETQ. The CDR3 has 14 amino acids. The CDR3 reads CASSFGPPANVLTF. DNA of the CDR3: TGCGCCAGCAGCTTCGGACCTCCGGCCAACGTCCTGACTTTC.

This clone was seen just once. The chain carries TRBV7-9 and TRBJ1-5; tentatively, D is TRBD1 (6 bases). This CDR3 has 15 amino acids. V was clipped by 6 bases and J by 7 bases, with 19 bases between them. In germline, CDR1 is SEHNR, CDR2 FQNEAQ (reference sequence). Here the CDR3 reads CASRRPQGSGQPQHF. DNA for the CDR3: TGTGCCAGCAGGAGGCCTCAGGGGAGTGGACAGCCCCAGCATTTT.

The chain employs TRBV2 and TRBJ1-1; D possibly corresponds to TRBD1 (5 bases). Trimming took 4 bases from V and 3 from J, leaving 12 bases between them. Looked up from germline, CDR1 is SNHLY and CDR2 is FYNNEI. The CDR3 runs 14 residues. The CDR3 DNA reads as TGTGCCAGCAGTGCGACAGCTACCTACACTGAAGCTTTCTTT. This codes for CASSATATYTEAFF. Combining the CDR3 with reference TRBV2 and TRBJ1-1 gives the whole variable domain EPEVTQTPSHQVTQMGQEVILRCVPISNHLYFYWYRQILGQKVEFLVSFYNNEISEKSEIFDDQFSVERPDGSNFTLKIRSTKLEDSAMYFCASSATATYTEAFFGQGTRLTVV.

The chain recombines TRBV18 with TRBJ1-2, with a weak D call TRBD1 (5 bases). Trimming stripped 3 bases from V and 4 bases from J, with 9 bases between. The CDR3 consists of 13 residues. CDR1 is KGHSH and CDR2 is LQKENI in the germline V gene. CDR3 nucleotides: TGTGCCAGCTCACCCGACAGCGTCTATGGCTACACCTTC. Its protein is CASSPDSVYGYTF.